This TCR beta chain was recorded in a study of high-grade serous ovarian cancer treatment subgroups. Tumor samples were obtained before definitive surgery or chemotherapy. Some clones are missing from TCRdb's copy, which holds only in-frame ones; the method was immunoSEQ multiplex PCR. The table has approximately 36,000 clones, over 60% seen once; the top ten hold around 3.3%. This TCR was sampled from a human donor with high-grade serous ovarian cancer. The sequenced sample was tumor tissue.

In nucleotides, the CDR3 is TGTGCCAGCAGCTTAGCGGAGGAGACCCAGTACTTC. Translated, it gives CASSLAEETQYF. V and J are TRBV7-2 and TRBJ2-5; D unclear. CDR1 is SGHTA, CDR2 FQGNSA, per germline. V was clipped by 0 bases and J by 5 bases, with 4 bases between them. This CDR3 comprises 12 residues.